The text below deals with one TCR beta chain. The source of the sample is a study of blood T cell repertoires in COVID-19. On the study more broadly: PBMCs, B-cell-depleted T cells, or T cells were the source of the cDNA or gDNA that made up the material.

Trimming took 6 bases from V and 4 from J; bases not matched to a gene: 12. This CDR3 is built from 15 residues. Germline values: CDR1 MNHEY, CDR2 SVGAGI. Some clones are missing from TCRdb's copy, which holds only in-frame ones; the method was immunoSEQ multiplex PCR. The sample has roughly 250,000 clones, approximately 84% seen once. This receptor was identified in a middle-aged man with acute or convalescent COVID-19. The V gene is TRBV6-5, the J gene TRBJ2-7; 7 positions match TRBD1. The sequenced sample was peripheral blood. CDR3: CASRPSGQLRYEQYF. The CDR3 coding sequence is TGTGCCAGCAGACCGTCGGGACAGCTTCGGTACGAGCAGTACTTC.